The TCR beta chain described here comes from a study of shared clonotypes between healthy human individuals. Background on the study: Ranging from 18 to 49 in age, donors were a couple of women and a few men.

Broader study findings: Rarefaction analysis demonstrated incomplete sorted-subset sequencing notwithstanding large depth.

Samples underwent the assay at deep level. The data were produced by immunoSEQ multiplex PCR, yet TCRdb's version contains in-frame clones alone and is incomplete. The sample carries about 2 million clones, 85% to 95% recorded once. Worth noting for this clone: Its antigen is unknown.

Naive CD8 cells comprised CD45RO-negative, CCR7-positively selected cells, excluding terminally differentiated effector memory CD45RA+ cells. Everyone who donated was a Caucasian adult who lived in Nashville, Tennessee. The sequenced material came from naive CD8+ T cells sorted from blood. The TCR sequence derives from a man between 18 and 35 years old in good health.

The DNA of the CDR3 is TGCAGCGTTGGGCTAAACTACAATGAGCAGTTCTTC. Translation gives CSVGLNYNEQFF. This chain uses TRBV29-1 with TRBJ2-1; D not resolved. The ends were cut back, 4 bases at V and 3 bases at J, with 7 bases in the middle. The CDR3 consists of 12 residues. CDR1 is SQVTM, CDR2 ANQGSEA, per germline.